The present TCR beta chain was sequenced within a study of naive and memory T cell subsets. This clonotype was detected only a few times. Both TRBC1 and TRBC2 were covered by a beta constant-region primer of two equimolar oligonucleotides. Ligated cDNA was amplified by four rounds of PCR with nested alpha and beta constant-region primers and SP2. TCRdb fed the UMI-ligation and nested PCR reads into MiXCR, producing one record per CDR3 protein. The sample has around 29,000 distinct CDR3 sequences, around 18% seen once. The material sequenced was effector memory CD4+ T cells from blood. Subset specified: effector memory, CD45RA- CD27-. The TCR comes from a human donor in good health.

The CDR3 DNA sequence: TGTGCCAGCAGAAAAGGCTCGGGACCGGACCTCAGCTCCTACAATGAGCAGTTCTTC. It specifies CASRKGSGPDLSSYNEQFF. The chain carries TRBV9 and TRBJ2-1; TRBD1 or TRBD2 may be the D gene (5 bases each). The CDR3 is 19 residues long. The germline CDR1 and CDR2 sequences are SGDLS and YYNGEE. V lost 5 bases to trimming and J lost 0 bases, with 24 bases between them.